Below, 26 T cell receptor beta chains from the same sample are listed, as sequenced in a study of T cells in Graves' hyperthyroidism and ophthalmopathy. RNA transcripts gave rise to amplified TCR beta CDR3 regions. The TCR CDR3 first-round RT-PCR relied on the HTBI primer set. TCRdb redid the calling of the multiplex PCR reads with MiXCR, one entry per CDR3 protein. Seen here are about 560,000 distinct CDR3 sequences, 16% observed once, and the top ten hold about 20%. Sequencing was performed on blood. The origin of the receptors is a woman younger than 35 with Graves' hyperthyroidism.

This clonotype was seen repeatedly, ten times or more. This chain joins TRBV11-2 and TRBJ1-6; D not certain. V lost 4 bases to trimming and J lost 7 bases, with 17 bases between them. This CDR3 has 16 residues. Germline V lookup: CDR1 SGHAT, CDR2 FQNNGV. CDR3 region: CASSSRGGKGNSPLHF. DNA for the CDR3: TGTGCCAGCAGCTCCCGAGGAGGGAAAGGGAATTCACCCCTCCACTTT.

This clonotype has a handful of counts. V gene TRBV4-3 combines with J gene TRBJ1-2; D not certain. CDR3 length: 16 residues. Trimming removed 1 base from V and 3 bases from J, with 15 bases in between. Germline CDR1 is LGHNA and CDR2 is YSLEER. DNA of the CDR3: TGCGCCAGCAGCCAAGTCGGGGAGAAGGGATACTATGGCTACACCTTC. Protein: CASSQVGEKGYYGYTF.

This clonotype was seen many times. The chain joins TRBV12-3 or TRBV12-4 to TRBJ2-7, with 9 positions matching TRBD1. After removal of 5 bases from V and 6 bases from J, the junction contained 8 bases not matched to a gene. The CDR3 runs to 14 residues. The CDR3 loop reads CASSRTGEEGEQYF. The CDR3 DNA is TGTGCCAGCAGTCGGACAGGGGAGGAGGGCGAGCAGTACTTC.

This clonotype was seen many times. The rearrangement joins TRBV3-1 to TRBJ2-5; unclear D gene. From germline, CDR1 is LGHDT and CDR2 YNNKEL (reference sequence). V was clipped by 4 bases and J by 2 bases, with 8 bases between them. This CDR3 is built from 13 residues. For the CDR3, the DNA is TGTGCCAGCAGCCGGACGCGTCAAGAGACCCAGTACTTC. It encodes CASSRTRQETQYF.

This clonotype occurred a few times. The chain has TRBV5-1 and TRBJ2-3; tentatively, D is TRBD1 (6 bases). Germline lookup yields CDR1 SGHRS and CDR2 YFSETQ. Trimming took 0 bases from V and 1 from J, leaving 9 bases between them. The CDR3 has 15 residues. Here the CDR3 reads CASSLDRVGTDTQYF. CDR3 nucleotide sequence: TGCGCCAGCAGCTTGGACAGGGTAGGCACAGATACGCAGTATTTT.

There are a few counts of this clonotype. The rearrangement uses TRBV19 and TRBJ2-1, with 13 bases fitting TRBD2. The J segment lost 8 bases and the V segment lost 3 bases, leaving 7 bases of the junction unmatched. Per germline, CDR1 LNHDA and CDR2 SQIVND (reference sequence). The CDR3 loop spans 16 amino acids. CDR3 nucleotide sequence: TGTGCCAGTAGTATTAGCCTGGGACTAGCGGGATATGAGCAGTTCTTC. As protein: CASSISLGLAGYEQFF.

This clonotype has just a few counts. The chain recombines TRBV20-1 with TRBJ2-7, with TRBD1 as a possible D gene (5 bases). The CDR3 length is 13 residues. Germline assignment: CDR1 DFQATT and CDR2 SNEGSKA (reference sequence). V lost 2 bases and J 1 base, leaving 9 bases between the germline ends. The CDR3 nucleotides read TGCAGTGCTAGACAGGGCTATTCCTACGAGCAGTACTTC. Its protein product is CSARQGYSYEQYF.

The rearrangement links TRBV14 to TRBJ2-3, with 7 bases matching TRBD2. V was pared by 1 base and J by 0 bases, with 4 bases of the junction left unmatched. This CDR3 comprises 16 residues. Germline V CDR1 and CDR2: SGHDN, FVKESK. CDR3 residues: CASSQGAAGSTDTQYF. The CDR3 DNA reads TGTGCCAGCAGCCAAGGCGCAGCGGGGAGCACAGATACGCAGTATTTT.

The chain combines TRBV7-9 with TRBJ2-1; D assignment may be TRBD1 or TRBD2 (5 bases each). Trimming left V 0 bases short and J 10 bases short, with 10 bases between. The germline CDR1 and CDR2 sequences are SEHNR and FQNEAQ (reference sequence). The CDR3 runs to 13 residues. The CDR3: CASSLAIGAEQFF. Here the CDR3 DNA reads TGTGCCAGCAGCTTAGCCATCGGGGCCGAGCAGTTCTTC.

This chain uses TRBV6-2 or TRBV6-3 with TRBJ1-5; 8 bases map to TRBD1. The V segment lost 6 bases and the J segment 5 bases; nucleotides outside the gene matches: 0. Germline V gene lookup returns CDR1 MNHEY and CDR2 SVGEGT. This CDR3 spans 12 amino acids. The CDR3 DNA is TGTGCCAGCAGACAGGGGGATCAGCCCCAGCATTTT. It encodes CASRQGDQPQHF.

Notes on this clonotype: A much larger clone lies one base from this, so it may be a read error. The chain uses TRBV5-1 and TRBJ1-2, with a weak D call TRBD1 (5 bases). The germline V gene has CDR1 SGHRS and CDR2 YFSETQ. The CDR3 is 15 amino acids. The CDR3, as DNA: TGCGCCAGCACCAGGGAGGGGCGGCCTAACTATGGCTCCACCTTC. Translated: CASTREGRPNYGSTF.

This chain's CDR3 is CASSHPTGADTQYF. CDR3 DNA: TGCGCCAGCAGCCATCCTACAGGGGCGGATACGCAGTATTTT. J is TRBJ2-3 and V is TRBV4-1; 7 bases fit TRBD1. CDR1 is MGHRA, CDR2 YSYEKL, per germline. The CDR3 loop spans 14 amino acids. Germline trimming cut 3 bases from V and 6 bases from J; bases unmatched to any gene: 6.

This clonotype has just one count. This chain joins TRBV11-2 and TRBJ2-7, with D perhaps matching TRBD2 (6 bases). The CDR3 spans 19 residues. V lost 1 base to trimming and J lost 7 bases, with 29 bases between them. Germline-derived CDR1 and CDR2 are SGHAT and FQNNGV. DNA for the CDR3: TGTGCCAGCAGCTTAGTAACTCGGGTCGGGAGCTTGAGGTTGGGTGAGCAGTACTTC. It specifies CASSLVTRVGSLRLGEQYF.

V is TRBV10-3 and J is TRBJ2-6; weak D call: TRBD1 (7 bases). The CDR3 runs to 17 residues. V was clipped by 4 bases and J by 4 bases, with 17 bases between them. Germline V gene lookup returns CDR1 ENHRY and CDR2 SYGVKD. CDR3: CAISGQGGRIGANVLTF. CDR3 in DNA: TGTGCCATCAGTGGTCAGGGGGGCAGGATCGGGGCCAACGTCCTGACTTTC.

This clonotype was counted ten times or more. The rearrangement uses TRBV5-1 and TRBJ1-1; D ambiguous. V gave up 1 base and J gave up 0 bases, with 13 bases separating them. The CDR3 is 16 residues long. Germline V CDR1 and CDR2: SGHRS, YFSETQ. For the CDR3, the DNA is TGCGCCAGCAGCTTGTTTGGGCGGAATATGAACACTGAAGCTTTCTTT. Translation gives CASSLFGRNMNTEAFF.

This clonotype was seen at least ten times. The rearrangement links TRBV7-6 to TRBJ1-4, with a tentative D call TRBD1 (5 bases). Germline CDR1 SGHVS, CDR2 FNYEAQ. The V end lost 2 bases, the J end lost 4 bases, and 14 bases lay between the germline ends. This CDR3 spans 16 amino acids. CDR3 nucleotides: TGTGCCAGCAGCTTATCATCAGGGCAGGTTAATGAAAAACTGTTTTTT. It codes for CASSLSSGQVNEKLFF.

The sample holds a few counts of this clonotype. Written as DNA, the CDR3 is TGTGCCAGCAGCTTGGACAGGGCCTTCTCCTACGAGCAGTACTTC. Translation gives CASSLDRAFSYEQYF. This chain joins TRBV7-9 and TRBJ2-7; TRBD1 matches 8 bases. The CDR3 is 15 amino acids. Germline values: CDR1 SEHNR, CDR2 FQNEAQ (reference sequence). J gave up 0 bases and V 3 bases, and 4 bases lay outside the gene matches. The full variable domain, completed using reference TRBV7-9 and TRBJ2-7, is DTGVSQNPRHKITKRGQNVTFRCDPISEHNRLYWYRQTLGQGPEFLTYFQNEAQLEKSRLLSDRFSAERPKGSFSTLEIQRTEQGDSAMYLCASSLDRAFSYEQYFGPGTRLTVT.

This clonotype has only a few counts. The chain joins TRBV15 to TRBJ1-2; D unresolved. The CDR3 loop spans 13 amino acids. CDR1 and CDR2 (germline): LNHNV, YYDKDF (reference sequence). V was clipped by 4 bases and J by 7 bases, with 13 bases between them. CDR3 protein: CATSTPVDGGYTF. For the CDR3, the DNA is TGTGCCACCAGCACCCCGGTGGATGGTGGCTACACCTTC.

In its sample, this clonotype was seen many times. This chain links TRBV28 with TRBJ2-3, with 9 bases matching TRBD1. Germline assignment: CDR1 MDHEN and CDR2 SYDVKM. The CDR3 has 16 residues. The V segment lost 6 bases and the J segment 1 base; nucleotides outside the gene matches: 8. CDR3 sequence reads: CASREQGAIGTDTQYF. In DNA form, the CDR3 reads TGTGCCAGCAGGGAACAGGGGGCTATTGGCACAGATACGCAGTATTTT.

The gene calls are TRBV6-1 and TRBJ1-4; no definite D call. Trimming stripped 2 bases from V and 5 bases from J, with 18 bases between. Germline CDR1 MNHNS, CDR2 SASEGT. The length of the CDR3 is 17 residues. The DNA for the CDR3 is TGTGCCAGCAGTGAAAAATCAGTGGGGATAGGAAATGAAAAACTGTTTTTT. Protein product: CASSEKSVGIGNEKLFF.

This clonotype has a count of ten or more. CDR3 amino acids: CASSEVGEGRYGTEAFF. The CDR3 DNA reads as TGTGCCAGCAGTGAAGTGGGGGAGGGGAGGTATGGCACTGAAGCTTTCTTT. The chain joins TRBV6-1 to TRBJ1-1; D might be TRBD1 (5 bases). Germline CDR1 MNHNS, CDR2 SASEGT. CDR3 size: 17 residues. Between the trimmed V and J ends, which lost 1 base and 4 bases, there was a span of 19 bases.

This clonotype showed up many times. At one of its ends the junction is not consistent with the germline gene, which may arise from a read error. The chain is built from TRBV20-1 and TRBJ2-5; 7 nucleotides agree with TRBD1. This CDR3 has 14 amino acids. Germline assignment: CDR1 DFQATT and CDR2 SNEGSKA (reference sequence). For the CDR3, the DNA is TGTGGATCAACACGGGGCGGCAGGGGGGAGACCCAGTACTTC. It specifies CGSTRGGRGETQYF.

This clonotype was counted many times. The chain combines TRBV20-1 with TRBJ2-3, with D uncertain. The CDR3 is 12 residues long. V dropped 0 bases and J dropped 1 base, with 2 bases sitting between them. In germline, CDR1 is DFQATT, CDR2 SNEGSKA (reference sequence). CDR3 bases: TGCAGTGCTAGAGAGGGCACAGATACGCAGTATTTT. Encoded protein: CSAREGTDTQYF.

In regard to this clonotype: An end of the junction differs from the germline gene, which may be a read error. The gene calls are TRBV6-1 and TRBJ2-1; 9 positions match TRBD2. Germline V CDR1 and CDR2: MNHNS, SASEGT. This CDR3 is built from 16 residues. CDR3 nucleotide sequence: TGTGCCACCCGGTTTCTAGCGGGGCCGCTGTACAATGAGCGGTTCTTC. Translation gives CATRFLAGPLYNERFF.

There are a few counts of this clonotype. The DNA of the CDR3 is TGTGCCAGCAGCTTGATCGACAGGCCGTACAATGAGCAGTTCTTC. Translating it yields CASSLIDRPYNEQFF. V gene TRBV7-9 combines with J gene TRBJ2-1; D may be TRBD1 (6 bases). Trimming left V 3 bases short and J 4 bases short, with 13 bases between. This CDR3 is built from 15 residues. Germline values: CDR1 SEHNR, CDR2 FQNEAQ (reference sequence).

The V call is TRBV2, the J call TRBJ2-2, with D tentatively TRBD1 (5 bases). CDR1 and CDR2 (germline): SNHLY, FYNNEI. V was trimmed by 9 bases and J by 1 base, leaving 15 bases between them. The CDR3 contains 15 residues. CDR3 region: CASRQFSGNTGELFF. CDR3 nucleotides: TGTGCCAGTAGACAGTTCTCTGGGAACACCGGGGAGCTGTTTTTT.